This TCR beta chain was sequenced in a study of blood T cells in healthy people across ages. Germline V CDR1 and CDR2: LGHNA, YSLEER. CDR3 size: 16 residues. The use of a sample-barcoded 5' primer and a J-beta primer mix characterized a second PCR of about 7 to 12 cycles. MiXCR, applied by TCRdb to the 5' RACE reads, yields one record per CDR3 protein. The table has approximately 900,000 distinct CDR3 sequences, 40% to 60% seen once. There are a few counts of this clonotype. The chain couples TRBV4-3 to TRBJ2-1; 7 bases agree with TRBD1. The DNA end lines up better with TRBJ2-7; the J call may be wrong. Sequencing input: blood. The origin of this receptor is a young man in good health. The CDR3 sequence: CASSQGYRGSYNEQYF. For the CDR3, the DNA is TGCGCCAGCAGCCAAGGGTACAGGGGCTCCTACAATGAGCAGTACTTC.